This T cell receptor (beta chain) comes out of a study of blood T cells in healthy people across ages. Germline lookup yields CDR1 MNHNY and CDR2 SVGAGI (reference sequence). This CDR3 contains 15 residues. The ends lost 6 bases at V and 5 bases at J; junction bases unmatched: 9. Next came a second PCR, run for about 7 to 12 cycles, which used a sample-barcoded 5' primer along with a J-beta primer mix. MiXCR, applied by TCRdb to the 5' RACE reads, yields one record per CDR3 protein. The table lists almost 300,000 distinct CDR3 sequences, roughly 26% of them singletons. There are a few counts of this clonotype.

Sequenced material: blood. V and J are TRBV6-6 and TRBJ2-5; 10 bases agree with TRBD2. This sequence originates from a woman in her sixties or seventies in good health. This CDR3 reads CASRVAGGATETQYF. The DNA of the CDR3 is TGTGCCAGCAGGGTAGCGGGAGGAGCTACGGAGACCCAGTACTTC.